The T cell receptor (beta chain) under discussion was sequenced for a study of T-cell reconstitution after alpha-beta-depleted transplantation in children. This clonotype showed up just a few times. Unique molecular identifiers featured in how the TCRbeta library was prepared. TCRdb re-called the PCR reads through MiXCR, storing one row per CDR3 protein. The sample holds over 200,000 distinct CDR3 sequences, around 9.6% seen once. Trimming removed 7 bases at V and 7 bases at J, with 8 bases between. CDR1 is MNHEY and CDR2 is SMNVEV in the germline V gene (reference sequence). The CDR3 consists of 12 residues.

The rearrangement uses TRBV27 and TRBJ1-6; D not certain. This receptor was identified in a human donor who donated a stem cell graft to a child with acute lymphoblastic leukemia. Sequencing was performed on PBMCs from the stem cell graft donor, taken from the stem cell graft. The CDR3, as DNA: TGTGCCAGCACTTCCGGGAATTCACCCCTCCACTTT. Translating gives CASTSGNSPLHF.